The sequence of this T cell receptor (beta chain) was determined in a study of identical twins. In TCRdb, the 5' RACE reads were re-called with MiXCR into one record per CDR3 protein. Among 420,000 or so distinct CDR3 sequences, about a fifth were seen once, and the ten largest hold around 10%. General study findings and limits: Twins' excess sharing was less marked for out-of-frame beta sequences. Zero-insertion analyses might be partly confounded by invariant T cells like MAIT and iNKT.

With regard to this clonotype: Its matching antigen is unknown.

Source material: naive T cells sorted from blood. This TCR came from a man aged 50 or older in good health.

CDR3 sequence: CATSRVAGGNEQFF. Here the CDR3 DNA reads TGTGCCACCAGCAGAGTTGCGGGAGGAAATGAGCAGTTCTTC. V gene TRBV15 combines with J gene TRBJ2-1, with 8 bases fitting TRBD2. The germline V gene encodes CDR1 LNHNV and CDR2 YYDKDF (reference sequence). The J segment lost 7 bases and the V segment lost 1 base, leaving 3 bases of the junction unmatched. There are 14 residues in the CDR3.